The rows below give T cell receptor beta chains drawn from one sample of a study of cytomegalovirus exposure and HLA in healthy donors. Sequenced by immunoSEQ multiplex PCR; TCRdb stores in-frame clones only, minus some. The sample carries 100,000 to 150,000 clones, roughly four fifths recorded once. The sample consisted of PBMCs. These TCRs come from a male donor in good health and CMV-seropositive. Both conserved end residues are part of each CDR3. D genes are given only for firm matches. Size is stated for part of the rows, as once, few or many counts, or as a class when the clone is expanded.

size,J,D,V,CDR3,DNA
-,TRBJ2-5,-,TRBV28,CASSFERWEQYF,TGTGCCAGCAGTTTTGAGCGCTGGGAGCAGTACTTC
-,TRBJ2-1,-,TRBV7-9,CASSLVGDLNSYNEQFF,TGTGCCAGCAGCTTGGTAGGGGACTTGAACTCCTACAATGAGCAGTTCTTC
-,TRBJ1-3,-,TRBV6-5,CASSSGLGNTIYF,TGTGCCAGCAGCAGCGGACTTGGAAACACCATATATTTT
-,TRBJ1-2,-,TRBV7-9,CASSFGGRDGYTF,TGTGCCAGCAGCTTCGGGGGGCGAGATGGCTACACCTTC
few,TRBJ2-3,TRBD2,TRBV9,CASSVEGDYSTDTQYF,TGTGCCAGCAGCGTAGAAGGGGACTATAGCACAGATACGCAGTATTTT
-,TRBJ2-5,TRBD1,TRBV9,CASSVWGQQETQYF,TGTGCCAGCAGCGTATGGGGACAGCAAGAGACCCAGTACTTC
-,TRBJ2-1,TRBD2,TRBV2,CASSRSSGSRDEQFF,TGTGCCTCCTCGCGATCTAGCGGGAGCCGCGATGAGCAGTTCTTC
-,TRBJ2-3,TRBD2,TRBV5-1,CASSTSGRATDTQYF,TGCGCCAGCAGTACTAGCGGGAGAGCCACAGATACGCAGTATTTT
-,TRBJ2-7,-,TRBV4-2,CASASSEVYEQYF,TGTGCCAGCGCCTCATCGGAGGTATACGAGCAGTACTTC
-,TRBJ2-7,-,TRBV10-1,CASTPGTPYEQYF,TGCGCCAGCACCCCCGGGACTCCCTACGAGCAGTACTTC
-,TRBJ2-3,-,TRBV7-3,CASSFLGPPDTQYF,TGTGCCAGCAGCTTCCTGGGCCCGCCGGATACGCAGTATTTT
-,TRBJ1-6,-,TRBV6-6,CASSYVRTRGSPLHF,TGTGCCAGCAGTTACGTCAGGACCAGGGGTTCACCCCTCCACTTT
-,TRBJ1-1,-,TRBV27,CASIGGGPYTEAFF,TGTGCCAGCATCGGCGGGGGGCCCTACACTGAAGCTTTCTTT
-,TRBJ2-3,TRBD2,TRBV5-4,CASSNAAITGTSSSTDTQYF,TGTGCCAGCAGCAATGCCGCCATTACCGGGACTAGCTCTAGCACAGATACGCAGTATTTT
-,TRBJ2-7,-,TRBV5-1,CASSIGGGRSYEQYF,TGCGCCAGCAGCATTGGCGGGGGCCGGTCCTACGAGCAGTACTTC
-,TRBJ2-7,TRBD2,TRBV4-2,CASSRSLLAETSYEQYF,TGTGCCAGCAGCCGCAGCCTTCTAGCGGAGACCTCCTACGAGCAGTACTTC
-,TRBJ2-1,-,TRBV11-2,CASSLDPAEGYNEQFF,TGTGCCAGCAGCTTAGATCCAGCGGAGGGGTACAATGAGCAGTTCTTC
-,TRBJ2-6,-,TRBV25-1,CASSELGGAPGANVLTF,TGTGCCAGCAGTGAATTGGGGGGGGCGCCTGGGGCCAACGTCCTGACTTTC
few,TRBJ2-6,-,TRBV28,CASSQWSSGANVLTF,TGTGCCAGCAGCCAATGGAGCTCTGGGGCCAACGTCCTGACTTTC
-,TRBJ2-1,-,TRBV10-3,CAITGSYNEQFF,TGTGCCATCACAGGCTCCTACAATGAGCAGTTCTTC
-,TRBJ2-2,-,TRBV4-3,CASSQSNRQTYTGELFF,TGCGCCAGCAGCCAGAGCAACCGACAGACATACACCGGGGAGCTGTTTTTT
-,TRBJ2-5,TRBD2,TRBV27,CASSPGTIGGGETQYF,TGTGCCAGCAGTCCGGGGACTATTGGGGGTGGAGAGACCCAGTACTTC
-,TRBJ2-3,-,TRBV28,CASSLGQPSTDTQYF,TGTGCCAGCAGTTTAGGGCAACCCAGCACAGATACGCAGTATTTT
-,TRBJ1-3,-,TRBV21-1,CASSKIGSGRRRPIHSGNTIYF,TGTGCCAGCAGCAAAATTGGGTCCGGCAGGCGACGACCTATTCACTCTGGAAACACCATATATTTT
-,TRBJ1-1,-,TRBV2,CASSRETRNTEAFF,TGTGCCAGCAGTCGGGAGACAAGGAACACTGAAGCTTTCTTT
-,TRBJ2-7,-,TRBV7-9,CASSSPGIDEQYF,TGTGCCAGCAGCTCCCCGGGGATTGACGAGCAGTACTTC
-,TRBJ2-7,TRBD2,TRBV5-5,CASSSPGRAGYEQYF,TGTGCCAGCAGCTCCCCGGGGAGGGCCGGGTACGAGCAGTACTTC
-,TRBJ2-5,-,TRBV20-1,CSAKSETQYF,TGCAGTGCTAAGAGCGAGACCCAGTACTTC
-,TRBJ2-3,-,TRBV4-1,CASSRSNSGTVTDTQYF,TGCGCCAGCAGCCGAAGTAATAGCGGGACAGTCACAGATACGCAGTATTTT
-,TRBJ1-4,TRBD1,TRBV9,CASSVGPGQGGRPEKLFF,TGTGCCAGCAGCGTAGGGCCGGGACAGGGGGGTCGACCTGAAAAACTGTTTTTT
few,TRBJ1-5,-,TRBV19,CASSLRTANNQPQHF,TGTGCCAGTAGTCTGCGGACAGCCAACAATCAGCCCCAGCATTTT
-,TRBJ2-7,TRBD2,TRBV5-1,CASSFSGRADEQYF,TGCGCCAGCAGCTTTAGCGGGAGGGCTGATGAGCAGTACTTC
-,TRBJ2-3,-,TRBV11-3,CASSFPPGDTQYF,TGTGCCAGCAGCTTCCCCCCGGGGGATACGCAGTATTTT
-,TRBJ2-1,-,TRBV7-3,CASSLRKGGIEFF,TGTGCCAGCAGCTTAAGAAAGGGGGGGATTGAGTTCTTC
once,TRBJ2-5,-,TRBV4-2,CASSRGDYQETQYF,TGTGCCAGCAGCCGAGGGGACTACCAAGAGACCCAGTACTTC
-,TRBJ2-1,-,TRBV11-2,CASSFISRWRNEQFF,TGTGCCAGCAGCTTTATCAGCAGGTGGCGAAATGAGCAGTTCTTC
-,TRBJ2-5,-,TRBV20-1,CSASGETQYF,TGCAGTGCTAGTGGCGAGACCCAGTACTTC
few,TRBJ1-5,TRBD1,TRBV28,CASSNGGGGTYQPQHF,TGTGCCAGCAGCAATGGAGGGGGCGGTACTTATCAGCCCCAGCATTTT
-,TRBJ2-3,-,TRBV7-3,CASSLTGPDTQYF,TGTGCCAGCAGCTTGACAGGACCAGATACGCAGTATTTT
-,TRBJ2-7,-,TRBV28,CASSLSPEKQYF,TGTGCCAGCAGTTTATCCCCGGAGAAGCAGTACTTC
once,TRBJ1-2,TRBD1,TRBV18,CASSPSQGARGYTF,TGTGCCAGCTCACCGTCACAGGGGGCGCGGGGCTACACCTTC
few,TRBJ2-5,TRBD2,TRBV27,CAAGGSGIETQYF,TGTGCCGCTGGGGGTAGCGGGATAGAGACCCAGTACTTC
-,TRBJ2-7,TRBD1,TRBV9,CASSRGQGLPYEQYF,TGTGCCAGCAGTCGTGGACAGGGGTTACCCTACGAGCAGTACTTC
-,TRBJ2-7,TRBD2,TRBV7-9,CSSSLGLAGTPRSYEQYF,TGTTCCAGCAGCTTGGGTCTAGCGGGAACCCCCCGGTCCTACGAGCAGTACTTC
-,TRBJ1-4,TRBD1,TRBV7-9,CASSLGQGNEKLFF,TGTGCCAGCAGCTTAGGACAGGGGAATGAAAAACTGTTTTTT
once,TRBJ2-2,-,TRBV11-2,CASSSPLNTGELFF,TGTGCCAGCAGCTCGCCACTGAACACCGGGGAGCTGTTTTTT
-,TRBJ2-2,TRBD1,TRBV28,CASIFGTAYTGELFF,TGTGCCAGCATCTTCGGGACAGCATATACCGGGGAGCTGTTTTTT